The clone carrying this TCR beta chain was counted a single time. Its antigen is undetermined. The sample comes from a study of shared clonotypes between healthy human individuals. Here immunoSEQ multiplex PCR was the method, and the copy in TCRdb shows in-frame clones only, minus some. The data contain roughly 2.1 million clones, about 93% of them seen just once; the ten biggest clones take up under 2%. Terminally differentiated effector memory CD45RA+ cells were excluded by CCR7 positive selection of CD45RO-negative cells. Study findings and constraints: Estimated clonotype richness was generally higher in naive than memory subsets. Naive CD4 clonotype sharing across a few donors was about 5%.

The sample taken for sequencing was naive CD8+ T cells from PBMCs. The TCR sequence derives from a man between 18 and 35 years old in good health. Some clones in this sample may be carry-over from other donors' samples.

The CDR3 is CASSQDLNEVNEQFF. CDR3 bases: TGTGCCAGCAGCCAAGACCTTAACGAGGTCAATGAGCAGTTCTTC. The rearrangement links TRBV4-2 to TRBJ2-1; D gene uncertain. Deletions cut 0 bases from V and 6 bases from J, with 12 bases between. The CDR3 is 15 amino acids. Germline CDR1 is LGHNA and CDR2 is YNFKEQ.